The TCR beta chain under discussion was sequenced for a study of blood T cell repertoires in COVID-19 (TCRdb year 2020). Describing the broader study: Collaborator samples came from the United States, Italy and Spain and covered acute and convalescent phases of COVID-19. The material from the prospective study consisted of cDNA or gDNA derived from T cells, B-cell-depleted T cells, or PBMCs. Deeply sampled blood TCRbeta repertoires from subjects exposed to, actively infected with, or recovered from COVID-19 were included in the dataset. The repertoires were released in a freely available public database meant as a resource for research on the immune response to SARS-CoV-2. The samples were drawn from the first 160 participants of the ongoing ImmuneRACE study and from 1,254 subjects provided by 6 global collaborators. A de-identified subject ID, COVID-19 status, age in years and sex were almost always included in the sample metadata. Where available, HLA class I and class II types were obtained from metadata supplied by the sample provider rather than from assay-based typing. Summary of the overall study and its limitations: How much clinical and demographic metadata was included differed by source and by participant, and the metadata was provided uncurated.

The immunoSEQ Assay, a bias-controlled multiplex PCR, was used to amplify TCRbeta CDR3 regions from genomic DNA. In the original analysis: The number of nucleated cells in each sample was estimated from the amplification of reference gene primers within the assay. Sequence reads were collapsed and filtered to measure the absolute abundance of every unique TCRbeta CDR3 rearrangement. For each sample, productive Simpson clonality was calculated as the square root of Simpson's diversity index over productive rearrangements. TCRdb carries this immuneACCESS record with in-frame sequences only. Its versions omit some clonotypes, under half of them owing to an unresolved V gene in the studies checked, with the rest unexplained. V, J and clone size were drawn from that table, and D and trimming were deduced from the DNA. The sample profile shows approximately 130,000 clones; roughly four fifths of them were found once. About 12% of the sample is in the top ten clones.

As for this clone: The antigen this receptor binds is unknown. No base qualities exist here, and no much larger clone lies one base off it.

Collaborating institutions collected whole blood in K2EDTA tubes following their own protocols. Collaborator samples were shipped for TCRbeta analysis as frozen whole blood, isolated PBMCs, or DNA extracted from either sample type. The germline V gene (reference sequence) provides CDR1 LGHDT and CDR2 YNNKEL. Including the terminal cysteine and phenylalanine, the CDR3 comprises 14 residues. Of the read, only the CDR3 DNA is kept; its 42 bases are in frame from base 1. V is cut by 5 bases and J by 2 bases, and the space between the germline ends is 13 bases. The source of this sequence is a human donor in a cohort sampled during active COVID-19. The rearranged chain carries TRBV3-1 (or the pseudogene TRBV3-2) and TRBJ2-7, with no reliable assignment of the D segment. Sequencing was done on a sample of peripheral blood. The sequenced DNA: TGTGCCAGCAGCGAAAGAGAGCTCCCCTACGAGCAGTACTTC. The translation is CASSERELPYEQYF.